A selection of T cell receptor beta chains follows, all from one sample in a study of control samples from healthy donors and cancer patients. Clones were sequenced by immunoSEQ multiplex PCR, and TCRdb holds only the in-frame ones, with some missing. The table shows approximately 100,000 clones, with 80% to 95% occurring only once. Sequenced input: blood. Source of these receptors: a human donor in good health. The donor label of this sample is uncertain. Each CDR3 is given with its conserved first and last residue. A D gene is named only where the DNA matches it firmly. Some rows have no size entry. The others give once, few or many, or a class for an expanded clone.

v_call: TRBV5-6
j_call: TRBJ1-4
clone_size: .
d_call: .
cdr3_nt: TGTGCCAGCGCCACAGGCCCTAGTGGGGAAAAACTGTTTTTT
cdr3_aa: CASATGPSGEKLFF

v_call: TRBV12-3/TRBV12-4
j_call: TRBJ2-5
clone_size: .
d_call: .
cdr3_nt: TGTGCCAGCAGTTTAGGGGACACCCAGTACTTC
cdr3_aa: CASSLGDTQYF

v_call: TRBV6-4
j_call: TRBJ2-6
clone_size: once
d_call: .
cdr3_nt: TGTGCCAGCAGTAGGGACACATCGTCTGGGGCCAACGTCCTGACTTTC
cdr3_aa: CASSRDTSSGANVLTF

v_call: TRBV24-1
j_call: TRBJ2-2
clone_size: .
d_call: .
cdr3_nt: TGTGCCACCAGTAGGCGGCAGGGAGAATTCCGAACCGGGGAGCTGTTTTTT
cdr3_aa: CATSRRQGEFRTGELFF

v_call: TRBV6-5
j_call: TRBJ1-1
clone_size: .
d_call: .
cdr3_nt: TGTGCCAGCAGTAACCGGGCCCTAATGAACACTGAAGCTTTCTTT
cdr3_aa: CASSNRALMNTEAFF

v_call: TRBV6-1
j_call: TRBJ1-2
clone_size: .
d_call: TRBD1
cdr3_nt: TGTGCCAGCAGTGAAGACACAGGGGGCCGGGGCTACACCTTC
cdr3_aa: CASSEDTGGRGYTF

v_call: TRBV5-1
j_call: TRBJ2-7
clone_size: .
d_call: .
cdr3_nt: TGCGCCAGCAGCTTGGAGCCTTCCGGGACCGGAGTTTCCTACGAGCAGTACTTC
cdr3_aa: CASSLEPSGTGVSYEQYF

v_call: TRBV27
j_call: TRBJ1-1
clone_size: .
d_call: TRBD1
cdr3_nt: TGTGCCAGCAGAAACCCACTGACAGGGACGAACACTGAAGCTTTCTTT
cdr3_aa: CASRNPLTGTNTEAFF

v_call: TRBV2
j_call: TRBJ2-1
clone_size: .
d_call: .
cdr3_nt: TGTGCCAGCAGTGAGGGGTGGGGAGGCAACAGCAATGAGCAGTTCTTC
cdr3_aa: CASSEGWGGNSNEQFF

v_call: TRBV6-2/TRBV6-3
j_call: TRBJ2-3
clone_size: .
d_call: TRBD2
cdr3_nt: TGTGCCAGCAGCCAGACTAGCCGGGCAGATACGCAGTATTTT
cdr3_aa: CASSQTSRADTQYF

v_call: TRBV18
j_call: TRBJ2-3
clone_size: .
d_call: .
cdr3_nt: TGTGCCAGCTCACCTCAGCCGGAAAATACGCAGTATTTT
cdr3_aa: CASSPQPENTQYF

v_call: TRBV30
j_call: TRBJ1-2
clone_size: .
d_call: .
cdr3_nt: TGTGCCTACTCCCTTTGGGCCGAGAATGGCTACACCTTC
cdr3_aa: CAYSLWAENGYTF

v_call: TRBV4-1
j_call: TRBJ2-5
clone_size: .
d_call: .
cdr3_nt: TGCGCCAGCAGCCAAGAGGAAGAGACCCAGTACTTC
cdr3_aa: CASSQEEETQYF

v_call: TRBV7-9
j_call: TRBJ1-2
clone_size: .
d_call: TRBD1
cdr3_nt: TGTGCCAGCAGCTTAGCTACCACCGGGACAGGGAAAGGCTACACCTTC
cdr3_aa: CASSLATTGTGKGYTF

v_call: TRBV6-5
j_call: TRBJ2-4
clone_size: .
d_call: .
cdr3_nt: TGTGCCAGCAGTTATTCCAACCGACAGTACTTC
cdr3_aa: CASSYSNRQYF

v_call: TRBV5-6
j_call: TRBJ1-5
clone_size: .
d_call: .
cdr3_nt: TGTGCCAGCAGCTTGGGCCCAGGGGATCATCAGCCCCAGCATTTT
cdr3_aa: CASSLGPGDHQPQHF

v_call: TRBV6-5
j_call: TRBJ1-2
clone_size: .
d_call: .
cdr3_nt: TGTGCCAGCACCATGGGTGAGGGCTATGGCTACACCTTC
cdr3_aa: CASTMGEGYGYTF

v_call: TRBV6-1
j_call: TRBJ1-4
clone_size: .
d_call: .
cdr3_nt: TGTGCCAGCAGTGAAACTAGTGGCAGGCACCAGTTTTTT
cdr3_aa: CASSETSGRHQFF

v_call: TRBV12-3/TRBV12-4
j_call: TRBJ1-1
clone_size: .
d_call: .
cdr3_nt: TGTGCCAGCAGGTGGACAGCGGACACTGAAGCTTTCTTT
cdr3_aa: CASRWTADTEAFF

v_call: TRBV18
j_call: TRBJ1-1
clone_size: .
d_call: .
cdr3_nt: TGTGCCAGCTCACCGACTCCAAGGGAAGGTGACACTGAAGCTTTCTTT
cdr3_aa: CASSPTPREGDTEAFF

v_call: TRBV19
j_call: TRBJ2-5
clone_size: .
d_call: TRBD2
cdr3_nt: TGTGCCAGTATGGCGGGGGGGCCGGGGGAGACCCAGTACTTC
cdr3_aa: CASMAGGPGETQYF

v_call: TRBV11-2
j_call: TRBJ2-1
clone_size: .
d_call: TRBD2
cdr3_nt: TGTGCCAGCAGCTTAAGGGTCGGCGCGGGGGGCTACAATGAGCAGTTCTTC
cdr3_aa: CASSLRVGAGGYNEQFF

v_call: TRBV4-1
j_call: TRBJ1-6
clone_size: .
d_call: TRBD1
cdr3_nt: TGCGCCAGCAGCCAAGGGGACAGGGATGGCGATTCACCCCTCCACTTT
cdr3_aa: CASSQGDRDGDSPLHF

v_call: TRBV10-1
j_call: TRBJ2-1
clone_size: once
d_call: .
cdr3_nt: TGCGCCAGCAGCCCCCGGAGGTTGAGGAGCTCCTACAATGAGCAGTTCTTC
cdr3_aa: CASSPRRLRSSYNEQFF

v_call: TRBV10-2
j_call: TRBJ1-1
clone_size: .
d_call: .
cdr3_nt: TGCGCCAGCAGTGAGGGACGCTGGAACACTGAAGCTTTCTTT
cdr3_aa: CASSEGRWNTEAFF

v_call: TRBV12-5
j_call: TRBJ2-5
clone_size: once
d_call: .
cdr3_nt: TGTGCTAGTGGTAATGGACCGGGCGTGAGTAGAGAGACCCAGTACTTC
cdr3_aa: CASGNGPGVSRETQYF

v_call: TRBV7-3
j_call: TRBJ1-2
clone_size: .
d_call: .
cdr3_nt: TGTGCCAGCAGCTTAACCGGGACTTATGGCTACACCTTC
cdr3_aa: CASSLTGTYGYTF

v_call: TRBV19
j_call: TRBJ2-3
clone_size: .
d_call: TRBD1
cdr3_nt: TGTGCCAGTAGGACCCGCAGGGGGCCGGGAGATACGCAGTATTTT
cdr3_aa: CASRTRRGPGDTQYF

v_call: TRBV15
j_call: TRBJ2-3
clone_size: .
d_call: TRBD2
cdr3_nt: TGTGCCACCAGCAACTTCAAGCGGGGGCTCACAGATACGCAGTATTTT
cdr3_aa: CATSNFKRGLTDTQYF

v_call: TRBV7-8
j_call: TRBJ1-2
clone_size: .
d_call: .
cdr3_nt: TGTGCCAGCAGCCCCCCCCCGGCCTCGCCAAACTATGGCTACACCTTC
cdr3_aa: CASSPPPASPNYGYTF

v_call: TRBV2
j_call: TRBJ1-1
clone_size: .
d_call: .
cdr3_nt: TGTGCCAGCTCGGTTACAAACGTAGCGAACACTGAAGCTTTCTTT
cdr3_aa: CASSVTNVANTEAFF

v_call: TRBV5-5
j_call: TRBJ2-3
clone_size: once
d_call: .
cdr3_nt: TGTGCCAGCAGCTTAACCCTACAGGCCCCCGGAGATACGCAGTATTTT
cdr3_aa: CASSLTLQAPGDTQYF

v_call: TRBV24-1
j_call: TRBJ1-2
clone_size: once
d_call: .
cdr3_nt: TGTGCCACCAGTATCTTAGCTAACTATGGCTACACCTTC
cdr3_aa: CATSILANYGYTF

v_call: TRBV5-1
j_call: TRBJ1-4
clone_size: .
d_call: TRBD1
cdr3_nt: TGCGCCAGCAGCTTGGGGGACAGGGTTAATGAAAAACTGTTTTTT
cdr3_aa: CASSLGDRVNEKLFF

v_call: TRBV3-1/TRBV3-2
j_call: TRBJ1-2
clone_size: .
d_call: .
cdr3_nt: TGTGCCAGCAGCCAAGATCAGGGCAGGCCCCTCTATGGCTACACCTTC
cdr3_aa: CASSQDQGRPLYGYTF

v_call: TRBV5-6
j_call: TRBJ1-5
clone_size: .
d_call: TRBD1
cdr3_nt: TGTGCCGGTAAAAGGGGGCCGGGCAATCAGCCCCAGCATTTT
cdr3_aa: CAGKRGPGNQPQHF

v_call: TRBV6-5
j_call: TRBJ1-1
clone_size: many
d_call: TRBD1
cdr3_nt: TGTGCCAGCAGTTACTCACCAGGGGGTGACACTGAAGCTTTCTTT
cdr3_aa: CASSYSPGGDTEAFF

v_call: TRBV12-5
j_call: TRBJ2-7
clone_size: .
d_call: .
cdr3_nt: TGTGCTAGTGGTTTGGTTGTGTACGAGCAGTACTTC
cdr3_aa: CASGLVVYEQYF

v_call: TRBV19
j_call: TRBJ2-2
clone_size: .
d_call: TRBD1
cdr3_nt: TGTGCCAGTAGTATCGTGACAGGGGGCGTTGGGACCGGGGAGCTGTTTTTT
cdr3_aa: CASSIVTGGVGTGELFF

v_call: TRBV27
j_call: TRBJ2-7
clone_size: .
d_call: TRBD2
cdr3_nt: TGTGCCAGCAGTTTCAGGAACAGCGGGAGCGCCTACGAGCAGTACTTC
cdr3_aa: CASSFRNSGSAYEQYF

v_call: TRBV19
j_call: TRBJ2-3
clone_size: .
d_call: .
cdr3_nt: TGTGCCAGTACTTTAGGGAGCGGATTCACAGATACGCAGTATTTT
cdr3_aa: CASTLGSGFTDTQYF

v_call: TRBV10-3
j_call: TRBJ2-1
clone_size: .
d_call: .
cdr3_nt: TGTGCCATCCGAGTAAACAATGAGCAGTTCTTC
cdr3_aa: CAIRVNNEQFF

v_call: TRBV30
j_call: TRBJ2-6
clone_size: once
d_call: .
cdr3_nt: TGTGCCTGGAGTCGTGGGGGCTCTGGGGCCAACGTCCTGACTTTC
cdr3_aa: CAWSRGGSGANVLTF

v_call: TRBV7-8
j_call: TRBJ2-1
clone_size: .
d_call: .
cdr3_nt: TGTGCCAGCAGCTTAGGTCTGAGGGCCCGCTCGGATGAGCAGTTCTTC
cdr3_aa: CASSLGLRARSDEQFF

v_call: TRBV19
j_call: TRBJ1-3
clone_size: .
d_call: .
cdr3_nt: TGTGCCAGTCACCAATGGGGGTCTGGAAACACCATATATTTT
cdr3_aa: CASHQWGSGNTIYF

v_call: TRBV27
j_call: TRBJ2-1
clone_size: .
d_call: .
cdr3_nt: TGTGCCAGCAGTTTTTCAAATTACGGCACCAATGAGCAGTTCTTC
cdr3_aa: CASSFSNYGTNEQFF

v_call: TRBV11-2
j_call: TRBJ1-4
clone_size: .
d_call: .
cdr3_nt: TGTGCCAGCAGCTTTCTTGATGGGCGGGAATCTCTGGCTAATGAAAAACTGTTTTTT
cdr3_aa: CASSFLDGRESLANEKLFF

v_call: TRBV24-1
j_call: TRBJ1-5
clone_size: .
d_call: .
cdr3_nt: TGTGCCACCAGTGAAAGGACAGAAAATCAGCCCCAGCATTTT
cdr3_aa: CATSERTENQPQHF